Below, one T cell receptor (beta chain) is given with its context. Its antigen is undetermined. The data are from a study of monozygotic twins with inflammatory bowel disease. Notes on the study in general: Compared with healthy twins, IBD patients shared fewer clonotypes with others, especially with disease activity. Between concordant and discordant twins, repertoire similarity failed to differ, a result that limited power may explain. Patients with IBD had less TCRbeta diversity (inverse Simpson) than their healthy co-twins.

Researchers used approximately 3,500 ng of total RNA for each TCR library. TCRdb re-analyzed the 5' RACE reads; it lists each CDR3 protein once, without DNA. The listing contains 200,000 to 250,000 distinct CDR3 sequences. This CDR3 contains 15 residues. The germline V gene has CDR1 LNHDA and CDR2 SQIVND (reference sequence). The V call is TRBV19, the J call TRBJ2-7. This receptor was identified in a human donor with ulcerative colitis or Crohn's disease, or a healthy co-twin of an affected twin (not recorded which). Sequencing was performed on blood. The CDR3 sequence is CASSVVLYGPYEQYF.